This record concerns one T cell receptor beta chain sequence. Participant age was roughly 18 to 100 years, and participants resided in roughly 25 US areas. Participants had their cohort set by participant-reported clinical history. Original analysis: The authors estimated nucleated cell counts from reference gene primer amplification. Assay: immunoSEQ multiplex PCR; the TCRdb copy retains only in-frame clones and omits some. V and J calls and clone size are copied from that table; D and trimming were computed from the DNA. Of approximately 400,000 clones in the sample, roughly 91% were seen once. These data are taken from a study of blood T cell repertoires in COVID-19. Across the study: Whether acute or convalescent, the COVID-19 samples came from the United States, Italy and Spain.

Between the trimmed V and J ends, which lost 3 bases and 0 bases, there was a span of 12 bases. The CDR3 sequence is 16 residues long. Germline CDR1 SGDLS, CDR2 YYNGEE. The gene calls are TRBV9 and TRBJ2-2; D gene uncertain. The specimen sequenced was PBMCs or T cells enriched from blood (not recorded which). The sequence came from a woman aged 18-29 years who had recovered from COVID-19. CDR3 DNA: TGTGCCAGCAGCGGAGTAGTTAGTTCGAACACCGGGGAGCTGTTTTTT. It is translated as CASSGVVSSNTGELFF.